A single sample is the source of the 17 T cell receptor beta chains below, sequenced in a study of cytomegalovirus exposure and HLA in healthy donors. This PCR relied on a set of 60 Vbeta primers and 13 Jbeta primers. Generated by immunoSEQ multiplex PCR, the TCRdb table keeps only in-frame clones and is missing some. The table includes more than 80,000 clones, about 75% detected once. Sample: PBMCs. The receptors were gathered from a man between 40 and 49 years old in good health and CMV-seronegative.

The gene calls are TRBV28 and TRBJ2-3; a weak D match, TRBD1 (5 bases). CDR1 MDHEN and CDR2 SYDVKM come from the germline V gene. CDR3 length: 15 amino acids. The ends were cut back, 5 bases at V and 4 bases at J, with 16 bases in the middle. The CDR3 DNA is TGTGCCAGCAGTACCATATCGGCAGGGCCAGATACGCAGTATTTT. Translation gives CASSTISAGPDTQYF.

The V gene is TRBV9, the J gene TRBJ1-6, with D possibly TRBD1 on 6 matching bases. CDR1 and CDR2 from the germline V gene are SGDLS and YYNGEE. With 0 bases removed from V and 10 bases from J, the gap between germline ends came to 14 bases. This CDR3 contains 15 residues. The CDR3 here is CASSVGVQGSSPLHF. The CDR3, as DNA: TGTGCCAGCAGCGTAGGGGTTCAGGGGTCATCACCCCTCCACTTT.

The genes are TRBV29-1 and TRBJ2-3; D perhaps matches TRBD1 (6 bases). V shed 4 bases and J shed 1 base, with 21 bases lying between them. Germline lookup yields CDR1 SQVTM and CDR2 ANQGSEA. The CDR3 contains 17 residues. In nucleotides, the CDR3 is TGCAGCGTTGGGGGCAGGGGACCAAACTTTCGCACAGATACGCAGTATTTT. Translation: CSVGGRGPNFRTDTQYF.

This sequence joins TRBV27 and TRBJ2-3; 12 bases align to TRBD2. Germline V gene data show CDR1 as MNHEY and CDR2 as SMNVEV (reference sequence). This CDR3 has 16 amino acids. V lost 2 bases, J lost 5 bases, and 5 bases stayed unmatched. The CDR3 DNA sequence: TGTGCCAGCAGTTTACGGACTAGCGGGGCGGGAGATACGCAGTATTTT. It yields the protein CASSLRTSGAGDTQYF.

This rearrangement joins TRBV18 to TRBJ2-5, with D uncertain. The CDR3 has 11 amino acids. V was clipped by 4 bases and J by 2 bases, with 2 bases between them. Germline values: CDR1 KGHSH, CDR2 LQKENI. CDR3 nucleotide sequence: TGTGCCAGCTCACTACAAGAGACCCAGTACTTC. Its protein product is CASSLQETQYF.

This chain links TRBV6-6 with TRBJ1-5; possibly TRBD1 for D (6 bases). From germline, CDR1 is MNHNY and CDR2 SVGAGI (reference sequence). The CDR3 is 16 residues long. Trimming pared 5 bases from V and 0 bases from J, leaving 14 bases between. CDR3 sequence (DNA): TGTGCCAGCAGTCTAAGACAGGTTGTTAGCAATCAGCCCCAGCATTTT. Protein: CASSLRQVVSNQPQHF.

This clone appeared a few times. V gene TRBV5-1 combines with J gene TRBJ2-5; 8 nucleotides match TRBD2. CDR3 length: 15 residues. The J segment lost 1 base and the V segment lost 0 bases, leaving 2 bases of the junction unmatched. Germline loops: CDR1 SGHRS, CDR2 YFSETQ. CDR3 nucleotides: TGCGCCAGCAGCTTGGTAACTAGCGGCCAAGAGACCCAGTACTTC. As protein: CASSLVTSGQETQYF.

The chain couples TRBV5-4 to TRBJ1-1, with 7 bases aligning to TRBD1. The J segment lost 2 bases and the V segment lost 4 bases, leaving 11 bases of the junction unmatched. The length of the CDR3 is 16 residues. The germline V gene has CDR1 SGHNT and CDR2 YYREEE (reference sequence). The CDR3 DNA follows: TGTGCCAGCAGCATAGGGGGACAGCTATTAAACACTGAAGCTTTCTTT. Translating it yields CASSIGGQLLNTEAFF.

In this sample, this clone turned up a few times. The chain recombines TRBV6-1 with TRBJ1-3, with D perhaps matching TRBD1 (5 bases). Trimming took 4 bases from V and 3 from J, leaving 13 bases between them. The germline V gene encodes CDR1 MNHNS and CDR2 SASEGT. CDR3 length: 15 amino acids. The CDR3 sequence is CASSGQGLSGNTIYF. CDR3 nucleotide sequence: TGTGCCAGCAGTGGGCAGGGCCTTAGTGGAAACACCATATATTTT.

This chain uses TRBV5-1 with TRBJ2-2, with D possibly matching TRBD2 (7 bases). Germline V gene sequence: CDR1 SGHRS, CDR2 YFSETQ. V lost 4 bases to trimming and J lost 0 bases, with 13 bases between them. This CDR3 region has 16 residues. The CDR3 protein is CASSLQGGANTGELFF. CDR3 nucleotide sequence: TGCGCCAGCAGCCTGCAAGGGGGGGCGAACACCGGGGAGCTGTTTTTT. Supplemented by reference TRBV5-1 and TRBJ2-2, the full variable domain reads KAGVTQTPRYLIKTRGQQVTLSCSPISGHRSVSWYQQTPGQGLQFLFEYFSETQRNKGNFPGRFSGRQFSNSRSEMNVSTLELGDSALYLCASSLQGGANTGELFFGEGSRLTVL.

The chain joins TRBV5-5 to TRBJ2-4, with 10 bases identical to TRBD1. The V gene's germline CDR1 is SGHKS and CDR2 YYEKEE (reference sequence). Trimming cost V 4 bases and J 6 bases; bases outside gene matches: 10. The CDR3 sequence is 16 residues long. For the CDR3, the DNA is TGTGCCAGCAGCGTTCGACAGGGGGCAACTTTAAACATTCAGTACTTC. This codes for CASSVRQGATLNIQYF.

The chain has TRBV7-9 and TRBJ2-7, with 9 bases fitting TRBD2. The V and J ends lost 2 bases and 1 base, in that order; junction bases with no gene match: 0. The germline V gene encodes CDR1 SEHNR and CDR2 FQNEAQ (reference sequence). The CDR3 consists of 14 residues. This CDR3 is CASSLTSGSYEQYF. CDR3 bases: TGTGCCAGCAGCTTAACTAGCGGGTCCTACGAGCAGTACTTC.

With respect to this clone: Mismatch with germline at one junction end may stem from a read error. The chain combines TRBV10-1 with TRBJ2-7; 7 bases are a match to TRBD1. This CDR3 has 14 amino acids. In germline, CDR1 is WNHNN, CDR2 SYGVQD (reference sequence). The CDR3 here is CASSEGGLSHEQYF. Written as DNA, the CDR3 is TGCGCCAGCAGCGAAGGGGGCCTCTCCCACGAGCAGTACTTC.

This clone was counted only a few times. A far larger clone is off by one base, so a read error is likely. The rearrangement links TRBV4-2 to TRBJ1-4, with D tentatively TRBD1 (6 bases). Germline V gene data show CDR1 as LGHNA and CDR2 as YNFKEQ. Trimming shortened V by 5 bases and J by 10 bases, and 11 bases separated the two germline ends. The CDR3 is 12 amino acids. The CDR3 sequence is CASSSPRGKLFF. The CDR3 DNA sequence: TGTGCCAGCAGCTCCCCCAGGGGAAAACTGTTTTTT.

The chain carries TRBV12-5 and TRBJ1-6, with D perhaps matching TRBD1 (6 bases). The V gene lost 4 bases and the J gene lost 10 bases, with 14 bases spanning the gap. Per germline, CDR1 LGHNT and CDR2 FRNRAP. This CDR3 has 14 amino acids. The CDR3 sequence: CASGSLTGGSPLHF. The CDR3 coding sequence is TGTGCTAGTGGTTCGCTAACGGGGGGCTCACCCCTCCACTTT.

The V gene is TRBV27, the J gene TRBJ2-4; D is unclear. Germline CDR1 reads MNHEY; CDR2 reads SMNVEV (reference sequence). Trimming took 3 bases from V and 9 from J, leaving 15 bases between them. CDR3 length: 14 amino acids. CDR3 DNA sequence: TGTGCCAGCAGTTTTAGTGGCGGCGTTAGCATTCAGTACTTC. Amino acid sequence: CASSFSGGVSIQYF.

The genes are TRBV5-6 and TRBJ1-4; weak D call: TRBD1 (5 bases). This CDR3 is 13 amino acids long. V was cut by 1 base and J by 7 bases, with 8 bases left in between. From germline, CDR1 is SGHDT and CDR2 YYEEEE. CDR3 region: CASSLQGTEKLFF. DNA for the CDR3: TGTGCCAGCAGCTTGCAGGGTACTGAAAAACTGTTTTTT.